This T cell receptor (beta chain) was obtained from a study of siplizumab effects on memory and regulatory T cells (dated by TCRdb to the late 2010s). With regard to the full study: The effect of the anti-CD2 antibody siplizumab on alloreactive T-cell subsets was examined in allogeneic mixed lymphocyte reactions constructed from human PBMCs. Study-level results and caveats: Among mappable alloreactive CD4+ clones, an average Treg-derived fraction of roughly 71% was observed with siplizumab, compared with roughly 28% in control reactions. A naive or memory phenotype could not be assigned to roughly 75-96% of proliferating CD4+ or CD8+ clones. Sequences below about 10^-5 frequency were poorly captured, so only a minor fraction of alloreactive clones could be mapped to unstimulated subsets. Unstimulated naive T cells appeared to be more diverse than memory T cells, and naive cells seemed to make a substantial contribution to the alloresponse. The cumulative frequency of alloreactive sequences that could be traced back to unstimulated CD4+ memory T cells was significantly reduced by siplizumab. No functional confirmation was obtained for the suppressive function of proliferating Tregs from siplizumab cultures.

In the case of this clone: Its antigen has not been determined. No clone much larger than this one lies a single base away; base qualities are absent.

TCRbeta CDR3 sequencing was performed on sorted unstimulated T cells and on proliferating T cells recovered from mixed lymphocyte reactions. Fresh whole blood from 9 to 11 HLA-typed healthy donors was used to isolate PBMCs. To map where alloreactive clones came from, unstimulated CD4+ non-regulatory T cells were FACS-sorted. Trimmed from V: 2 bases; trimmed from J: 3 bases; junction bases lacking a gene match: 18. From its cysteine to its phenylalanine, the CDR3 spans 21 amino acids. Here the CDR3 DNA is all that survives: 63 bases in frame from base 1. The germline V gene sets CDR1 to SGDLS and CDR2 to YYNGEE. The receptor library was made with the immunoSEQ multiplex PCR assay. Each sample had 80,000 to 100,000 TCR templates assayed by the deep sequencing platform. Genomic DNA extracted from sorted T cells was used for TCRbeta CDR3 sequencing. In the authors' own workflow: The R programming language was used for the clonal analysis of the TCRbeta CDR3 data. Alloreactive CD4+ and CD8+ clones were identified by comparing unstimulated samples to CFSE-low samples taken after the reaction. Alloreactive CD4+ clones were assigned to regulatory or non-regulatory origin by matching sequences to sorted unstimulated Treg and non-Treg repertoires. TCRdb's version of the immuneACCESS table is confined to in-frame rearrangements and falls short of the full clone set. An unresolved V gene accounts for under half of the shortfall where checked; the remainder is of unknown origin. V and J calls and clone size come straight from that table; D and trimming were deduced from the DNA. The sample table records under 95,000 clones; 94% of these occur just once. In total, the top ten clones hold around 0.3% of the sample.

This sequence uses TRBV9 and TRBJ2-5, and TRBD2 aligns with 14 junction nucleotides. The sequencing sample was made of non-Treg CD4+ T cells sorted from blood. What the cell subset or site label conveys for this sample: FACS-sorted unstimulated CD4+ non-regulatory T cells. This TCR derives from a human donor in good health. The CDR3 protein sequence reads: CASSVGMLGTSGRTRKETQYF. The nucleotide sequence reads TGTGCCAGCAGCGTTGGTATGTTAGGGACTAGCGGGAGAACTAGGAAAGAGACCCAGTACTTC.